The 30 T cell receptor beta chains listed next were all sequenced from one sample in a study of blood T cell repertoires in COVID-19. Profiling relied on immunoSEQ multiplex PCR, and the TCRdb table lists in-frame clones only, not all of them. Here the sample spans some 190,000 clones, 85% to 90% being singletons. The specimen sequenced was peripheral blood. The origin of the receptors is a man in his late teens or twenties with active or convalescent COVID-19.

This chain links TRBV7-2 with TRBJ1-3; 7 positions agree with TRBD1. The CDR3 sequence is 15 residues long. Germline CDR1 is SGHTA and CDR2 is FQGNSA. V was clipped by 5 bases and J by 0 bases; unmatched bases: 4. CDR3 region: CASSARTGSGNTIYF. As DNA, the CDR3 is TGTGCCAGCAGCGCCCGGACAGGCTCTGGAAACACCATATATTTT.

The table lists this clone with a count of one. As the CDR3 is not closed by the conserved phenylalanine or tryptophan, this likely results from a read error. Because the CDR3's place on the DNA is in doubt, the DNA is left out and the CDR3 is given as listed by TCRdb. J is TRBJ1-2 and V is TRBV6-4. Germline-derived CDR1 and CDR2 are MRHNA and SNTAGT. A total of 8 residues make up the CDR3, ends included. CDR3: CASKTAGT.

This clone came up a few times. The J gene is TRBJ1-1, the V gene TRBV7-3, with 9 bases matching TRBD1. Trimming removed 5 bases from V and 2 bases from J; junction bases left unmatched: 6. CDR1 and CDR2 (germline): SGHTA, FQGTGA. CDR3 size: 15 residues. The CDR3 reads CASSPSGQGNTEAFF. The CDR3 DNA follows: TGTGCCAGCAGCCCGTCGGGACAGGGAAACACTGAAGCTTTCTTT. The full variable domain, rest sourced from reference TRBV7-3 and TRBJ1-1, is GAGVSQTPSNKVTEKGKYVELRCDPISGHTALYWYRQSLGQGPEFLIYFQGTGAADDSGLPNDRFFAVRPEGSVSTLKIQRTERGDSAVYLCASSPSGQGNTEAFFGQGTRLTVV.

This clone is a singleton in its sample. The chain links TRBV5-1 to TRBJ2-5; TRBD1 matches 8 bases. The CDR3 runs 15 residues. CDR1 and CDR2 (germline): SGHRS, YFSETQ. Trimming took 3 bases from V and 7 from J; bases not matched to a gene: 11. CDR3 sequence: CASSSGQGDRVTQYF. Here the CDR3 DNA reads TGCGCCAGCAGCTCCGGACAGGGCGATAGGGTGACCCAGTACTTC.

The V call is TRBV2, the J call TRBJ1-2; 9 positions agree with TRBD1. This CDR3 region has 14 residues. CDR1 and CDR2 from the germline V gene are SNHLY and FYNNEI. V lost 4 bases and J lost 6; bases outside the gene matches: 6. The CDR3 protein is CASSGSGQGDGYTF. In DNA, the CDR3 is TGTGCCAGCAGTGGCTCGGGACAGGGAGATGGCTACACCTTC.

This chain links TRBV11-2 with TRBJ1-1, with a tentative D call TRBD1 (5 bases). The length of the CDR3 is 15 residues. Trimming removed 1 base at V and 0 bases at J, with 9 bases between. The germline CDR1 and CDR2 sequences are SGHAT and FQNNGV. The CDR3 is CASSLGVGVNTEAFF. The CDR3, as DNA: TGTGCCAGCAGCTTAGGGGTAGGGGTGAACACTGAAGCTTTCTTT.

This clone was seen a few times. This CDR3 is CAIREANSPLHF. The CDR3 nucleotides are TGTGCCATCCGCGAGGCGAATTCACCCCTCCACTTT. This chain joins TRBV10-3 and TRBJ1-6; D ambiguous. Germline CDR1 and CDR2: ENHRY and SYGVKD. V gave up 8 bases and J gave up 7 bases, with 9 bases separating them. CDR3 length: 12 amino acids.

This rearrangement joins TRBV9 to TRBJ1-4; D ambiguous. V lost 4 bases and J 6 bases, leaving 16 bases between the germline ends. The CDR3 loop spans 15 amino acids. Germline CDR1 SGDLS, CDR2 YYNGEE. This chain's CDR3 is CASSTPTAGYEKLFF. CDR3 sequence (DNA): TGTGCCAGCAGCACCCCGACTGCCGGGTATGAAAAACTGTTTTTT.

The chain couples TRBV6-6 to TRBJ1-1; a weak D match, TRBD1 (5 bases). The CDR3 runs to 13 residues. Germline assignment: CDR1 MNHNY and CDR2 SVGAGI (reference sequence). V lost 7 bases, J lost 4 bases, and 13 bases lay in between. For the CDR3, the DNA is TGTGCCAGCAAAGGGGTTGGCGGCACTGAAGCTTTCTTT. Translation gives CASKGVGGTEAFF.

The chain links TRBV10-2 to TRBJ2-1; 8 nucleotides match TRBD2. V was clipped by 6 bases and J by 0 bases; unmatched bases: 10. This CDR3 spans 17 amino acids. Germline CDR1 WSHSY, CDR2 SAAADI. The CDR3: CASSTTSGQSSYNEQFF. As DNA, the CDR3 is TGCGCCAGCAGCACAACTAGCGGCCAGAGCTCCTACAATGAGCAGTTCTTC.

The chain uses TRBV15 and TRBJ1-5; 7 bases match TRBD1. The CDR3 is 15 amino acids. CDR1 and CDR2 (germline): LNHNV, YYDKDF (reference sequence). With V trimmed by 4 bases and J by 5 bases, 8 bases remained unmatched. The CDR3 DNA sequence: TGTGCCACCAGCACACAGACAGGGCCCGATCAGCCCCAGCATTTT. It yields the protein CATSTQTGPDQPQHF.

The chain has TRBV4-2 and TRBJ1-2; 7 positions match TRBD1. V shed 3 bases, J shed 7 bases, and the junction held 11 bases outside the gene matches. This CDR3 spans 15 amino acids. Per germline, CDR1 LGHNA and CDR2 YNFKEQ. Here the CDR3 reads CASSQAAQGIGGYTF. The CDR3 DNA reads TGTGCCAGCAGCCAGGCGGCACAGGGGATTGGTGGCTACACCTTC.

The rearrangement uses TRBV15 and TRBJ1-2; D uncertain. With 4 bases removed from V and 2 bases from J, the gap between germline ends came to 17 bases. Germline V CDR1 and CDR2: LNHNV, YYDKDF (reference sequence). This CDR3 is built from 16 residues. The CDR3 DNA is TGTGCCACCAGCACCCAACTGGACGGGAAAAACTATGGCTACACCTTC. Amino acids: CATSTQLDGKNYGYTF.

This chain uses TRBV9 with TRBJ2-7, with 11 bases aligning to TRBD1. The J segment lost 3 bases and the V segment lost 4 bases, leaving 3 bases of the junction unmatched. Germline V gene lookup returns CDR1 SGDLS and CDR2 YYNGEE. The CDR3 has 14 amino acids. CDR3 protein: CASSQGQGDYEQYF. CDR3 nucleotides: TGTGCCAGCAGCCAGGGACAGGGGGACTACGAGCAGTACTTC.

J is TRBJ2-1 and V is TRBV3-1 (or the pseudogene TRBV3-2), with TRBD2 identical over 9 bases. V shed 8 bases, J shed 6 bases, and the junction held 5 bases outside the gene matches. The CDR3 covers 13 residues. CDR1 and CDR2 from the germline V gene are LGHDT and YNNKEL (reference sequence). CDR3 nucleotides: TGTGCCAGCGGCCTAGCGGGGTTCAATGAGCAGTTCTTC. Its protein product is CASGLAGFNEQFF.

J is TRBJ2-2 and V is TRBV6-1, with a weak D call TRBD1 (6 bases). The CDR3 length is 16 residues. Trimming shortened V by 2 bases and J by 2 bases, and 12 bases separated the two germline ends. Germline V gene sequence: CDR1 MNHNS, CDR2 SASEGT. Here the CDR3 reads CASSELRGFNTGELFF. CDR3 bases: TGTGCCAGCAGTGAATTGAGGGGGTTCAACACCGGGGAGCTGTTTTTT.

The chain carries TRBV6-2 or TRBV6-3 and TRBJ2-6; TRBD2 agrees at 13 bases. The CDR3 is 21 residues long. After removal of 5 bases from V and 3 bases from J, the junction contained 16 bases not matched to a gene. CDR1 MNHEY and CDR2 SVGEGT come from the germline V gene. CDR3 nucleotide sequence: TGTGCCAGCAGTCGGCCGACTAGCGGGAGGACACCACCTCATGGGGCCAACGTCCTGACTTTC. Its translation is CASSRPTSGRTPPHGANVLTF.

CDR3 amino acids: CASSRPTVSNTGELFF. The CDR3 region has the DNA TGTGCCAGCAGCCGCCCGACAGTTTCGAACACCGGGGAGCTGTTTTTT. V is TRBV3-1 (or the pseudogene TRBV3-2) and J is TRBJ2-2; D is perhaps TRBD1 (5 bases). The germline V gene has CDR1 LGHDT and CDR2 YNNKEL (reference sequence). Trimming cost V 4 bases and J 0 bases, with 12 bases left between them. The CDR3 is 16 residues long.

V and J are TRBV4-2 and TRBJ1-1, with TRBD1 matching 7 bases. CDR3 length equals 17 residues. The germline V gene encodes CDR1 LGHNA and CDR2 YNFKEQ. The junction had 13 bases not matched to a gene; V was cut back by 6 bases and J by 0 bases. CDR3 in DNA: TGTGCCAGCAGACAAACAGGGGATGCGTTACTGAACACTGAAGCTTTCTTT. Translating gives CASRQTGDALLNTEAFF.

This clone was detected only a few times. The chain employs TRBV6-5 and TRBJ2-5; TRBD2 aligns across 13 bases. The CDR3 loop spans 14 amino acids. Germline-derived CDR1 and CDR2 are MNHEY and SVGAGI. Trimming took 5 bases from V and 13 from J; bases not matched to a gene: 10. CDR3 in DNA: TGTGCCAGCAGTCCGGGACTAGCGGGAAAAATAGGGTACTTC. Protein: CASSPGLAGKIGYF.

The J gene is TRBJ2-7, the V gene TRBV7-6; 9 positions match TRBD1. The germline gives CDR1 SGHVS, CDR2 FNYEAQ. The V and J ends lost 5 bases and 0 bases, in that order; junction bases with no gene match: 5. The CDR3 contains 15 residues. CDR3 in DNA: TGTGCCAGCAGCACTGGACAGGGGAGCTCCTACGAGCAGTACTTC. Its protein product is CASSTGQGSSYEQYF.

This clone was picked up one time. The chain combines TRBV28 with TRBJ1-5; possibly TRBD1 for D (5 bases). The germline V gene encodes CDR1 MDHEN and CDR2 SYDVKM. V was clipped by 8 bases and J by 7 bases, with 18 bases between them. CDR3 length: 14 residues. The CDR3 bases are TGTGCCAGCCTACGGGCAGGGCGGATCCAGCCCCAGCATTTT. Translating gives CASLRAGRIQPQHF.

The chain recombines TRBV19 with TRBJ2-6; 13 bases align to TRBD2. From germline, CDR1 is LNHDA and CDR2 SQIVND (reference sequence). Trimming cost V 5 bases and J 0 bases; bases outside gene matches: 4. The CDR3 spans 18 residues. CDR3 region: CASSFRLAGGSGANVLTF. The CDR3 DNA reads TGTGCCAGTAGTTTCCGACTAGCGGGGGGCTCTGGGGCCAACGTCCTGACTTTC.

The chain joins TRBV5-4 to TRBJ1-1; 7 nucleotides agree with TRBD1. Germline CDR1 reads SGHNT; CDR2 reads YYREEE (reference sequence). The V gene end was trimmed by 4 bases and the J gene end by 2 bases; junction bases not matched to a gene: 2. There are 13 residues in the CDR3. The CDR3 reads CASSDRANTEAFF. The CDR3 DNA sequence: TGTGCCAGCAGCGACAGGGCAAACACTGAAGCTTTCTTT.

The rearrangement uses TRBV25-1 and TRBJ1-5; D is unclear. V gave up 1 base and J gave up 1 base, with 5 bases separating them. From germline, CDR1 is MGHDK and CDR2 SYGVNS. The CDR3 length is 14 residues. This CDR3 reads CASSESGSNQPQHF. CDR3 coding DNA: TGTGCCAGCAGTGAATCAGGAAGCAATCAGCCCCAGCATTTT.

The CDR3 bases are TGTGCCAGCAGTTACAGGGGCGGGTACGAGCAGTACTTC. Translation: CASSYRGGYEQYF. The rearrangement uses TRBV27 and TRBJ2-7; 7 nucleotides align to TRBD1. Germline V gene data show CDR1 as MNHEY and CDR2 as SMNVEV (reference sequence). The CDR3 sequence is 13 residues long. Germline trimming cut 4 bases from V and 4 bases from J; bases unmatched to any gene: 4.

The gene calls are TRBV11-2 and TRBJ2-2; 8 bases are shared with TRBD1. The CDR3 runs 18 residues. The J segment lost 2 bases and the V segment lost 3 bases, leaving 11 bases of the junction unmatched. Germline-derived CDR1 and CDR2 are SGHAT and FQNNGV. CDR3 residues: CASSFQRQGRYNTGELFF. CDR3 coding DNA: TGTGCCAGCAGCTTCCAGAGACAGGGGCGATATAACACCGGGGAGCTGTTTTTT.

The chain joins TRBV11-2 to TRBJ2-1, with TRBD2 identical over 10 bases. Unmatched junction bases numbered 15, after V lost 5 bases and J lost 8 bases. Germline CDR1 reads SGHAT; CDR2 reads FQNNGV. CDR3 length: 17 amino acids. CDR3 protein: CASSLNPSGRGSDEQFF. The CDR3 region has the DNA TGTGCCAGCAGCCTTAACCCTAGCGGGAGAGGTAGTGATGAGCAGTTCTTC.

CDR3 nucleotide sequence: TGTGCCAGCAGTGAATCTCTAGCGCCACAAGAGACCCAGTACTTC. Translated, it gives CASSESLAPQETQYF. The rearrangement joins TRBV6-1 to TRBJ2-5, with a weak D call TRBD2 (6 bases). The germline V gene has CDR1 MNHNS and CDR2 SASEGT. CDR3 size: 15 residues. Trimming removed 2 bases at V and 2 bases at J, with 12 bases between.

This chain joins TRBV28 and TRBJ2-7, with D possibly TRBD1 on 5 matching bases. The V end was cut by 6 bases, the J end by 4 bases, with 16 bases between. This CDR3 is built from 14 residues. Germline V gene lookup returns CDR1 MDHEN and CDR2 SYDVKM. The CDR3 reads CASSSNDRIYEQYF. The CDR3 DNA reads as TGTGCCAGCAGCTCCAATGACAGAATTTACGAGCAGTACTTC.